The 11 T cell receptor beta chains in this list originate from one sample, sequenced in a study of response to subunit inactivated influenza vaccine (dated by TCRdb to between 2017 and 2018). Library preparation used RT-PCR. The instrument given in TCRdb is Illumina HiSeq 2500. The public reads were quality trimmed at Q25 with fastp and then assembled into clones with MiXCR by TCRdb, keeping productive beta chains. Each record represents a unique CDR3 protein, reported with the most common genes and DNA among its rows. The sample includes 560,000 or so distinct CDR3 sequences, with under 9% observed a single time. Approximately 12% of the sample comes from the top ten. Source: PBMCs from blood, taken approximately 25 months after vaccination. Receptors were obtained from a man between 50 and 70 years old who received an inactivated influenza vaccine. Donor details come from another sample of the same person, matched by shared clones.

Ten or more counts support this clonotype. J is TRBJ1-3 and V is TRBV7-2; D uncertain. Trimming left V 4 bases short and J 0 bases short, with 10 bases between. This CDR3 has 15 residues. Looked up from germline, CDR1 is SGHTA and CDR2 is FQGNSA. CDR3 residues: CASSSLAGSGNTIYF. DNA of the CDR3: TGTGCCAGCAGCTCCCTCGCTGGCTCTGGAAACACCATATATTTT.

For this clonotype: Compared with germline, one end of the junction differs, possibly owing to a read error. The chain combines TRBV3-1 with TRBJ2-3; possible D gene TRBD2, 6 bases. The CDR3 totals 15 residues. Germline CDR1 LGHDT, CDR2 YNNKEL (reference sequence). The CDR3 sequence is CACSKEGRGTDTQYF. For the CDR3, the DNA is TGTGCCTGCAGCAAGGAGGGCCGGGGGACAGATACGCAGTATTTT.

This rearrangement joins TRBV6-1 to TRBJ1-1; D may be TRBD1 (5 bases). Germline CDR1 MNHNS, CDR2 SASEGT. V lost 5 bases and J lost 1, with 11 bases in between. The CDR3 runs 14 residues. The CDR3 loop reads CASSRTTGNTEAFF. The CDR3 bases are TGTGCCAGCAGTCGGACTACAGGGAACACTGAAGCTTTCTTT.

This rearrangement joins TRBV20-1 to TRBJ2-1, with a weak D call TRBD2 (6 bases). Germline loops: CDR1 DFQATT, CDR2 SNEGSKA (reference sequence). Trimming removed 5 bases from V and 8 bases from J, with 19 bases in between. CDR3 length: 14 amino acids. The CDR3 region is CSAGGLETVDEQFF. The CDR3 nucleotides are TGCAGTGCTGGGGGACTCGAGACGGTGGATGAGCAGTTCTTC.

The J gene is TRBJ2-7, the V gene TRBV12-3 or TRBV12-4; perhaps TRBD1 as D (5 bases). The V end lost 1 base, the J end lost 12 bases, and 16 bases lay between the germline ends. There are 13 residues in the CDR3. The CDR3 DNA is TGTGCCAGCAGTTTAGGGGCCAGGGCGTCTCTGTACTTC. Amino acid sequence: CASSLGARASLYF.

This clonotype was seen at least ten times. The V and J genes are TRBV4-2 and TRBJ1-1, with D unclear. The V end lost 1 base, the J end lost 3 bases, and 15 bases lay between the germline ends. Germline V gene sequence: CDR1 LGHNA, CDR2 YNFKEQ. This CDR3 comprises 16 residues. CDR3: CASSQGLWKTYTEAFF. CDR3 nucleotides: TGTGCCAGCAGCCAAGGATTATGGAAAACCTACACTGAAGCTTTCTTT.

Ten or more counts support this clonotype. This sequence joins TRBV5-1 and TRBJ2-3, with D hard to call. This CDR3 has 13 residues. V dropped 3 bases and J dropped 2 bases, with 7 bases sitting between them. Germline loops: CDR1 SGHRS, CDR2 YFSETQ. DNA for the CDR3: TGCGCCAGCAGCTCGGAGATCACAGATACGCAGTATTTT. This translates into CASSSEITDTQYF.

There are many counts of this clonotype. V usage is TRBV20-1 and J usage is TRBJ1-1; TRBD1 might be the D (5 bases). The CDR3 sequence is 12 residues long. Per the germline V gene, CDR1 is DFQATT and CDR2 is SNEGSKA (reference sequence). V lost 5 bases to trimming and J lost 0 bases, with 7 bases between them. The chain's CDR3 is CSAGTVNTEAFF. The CDR3 coding sequence is TGCAGTGCTGGGACGGTGAACACTGAAGCTTTCTTT.

This rearrangement joins TRBV20-1 to TRBJ2-7, with D hard to call. The CDR3 is made up of 15 amino acids. Trimming stripped 0 bases from V and 0 bases from J, with 12 bases between. Germline assignment: CDR1 DFQATT and CDR2 SNEGSKA (reference sequence). The CDR3 DNA is TGCAGTGCTAGAGAAGTTATGGTCCGCTCCTACGAGCAGTACTTC. It yields the protein CSAREVMVRSYEQYF.

This chain links TRBV20-1 with TRBJ2-7, with 14 bases lining up with TRBD2. Germline trimming cut 6 bases from V and 6 bases from J; bases unmatched to any gene: 7. In germline, CDR1 is DFQATT, CDR2 SNEGSKA (reference sequence). There are 14 residues in the CDR3. The CDR3 bases are TGCAGTGCCAGCCGGGGACTAGCGGGAGTCGAGCAGTACTTC. Encoded protein: CSASRGLAGVEQYF.

This chain links TRBV3-1 with TRBJ2-1; TRBD2 matches at 7 bases. Germline CDR1 is LGHDT and CDR2 is YNNKEL (reference sequence). V was pared by 1 base and J by 0 bases, with 15 bases of the junction left unmatched. The CDR3 length is 20 residues. The CDR3 DNA reads TGTGCCAGCAGCCAAGGACCCGCTTTGAGCGGGACGAGCTCCTACAATGAGCAGTTCTTC. This encodes CASSQGPALSGTSSYNEQFF.